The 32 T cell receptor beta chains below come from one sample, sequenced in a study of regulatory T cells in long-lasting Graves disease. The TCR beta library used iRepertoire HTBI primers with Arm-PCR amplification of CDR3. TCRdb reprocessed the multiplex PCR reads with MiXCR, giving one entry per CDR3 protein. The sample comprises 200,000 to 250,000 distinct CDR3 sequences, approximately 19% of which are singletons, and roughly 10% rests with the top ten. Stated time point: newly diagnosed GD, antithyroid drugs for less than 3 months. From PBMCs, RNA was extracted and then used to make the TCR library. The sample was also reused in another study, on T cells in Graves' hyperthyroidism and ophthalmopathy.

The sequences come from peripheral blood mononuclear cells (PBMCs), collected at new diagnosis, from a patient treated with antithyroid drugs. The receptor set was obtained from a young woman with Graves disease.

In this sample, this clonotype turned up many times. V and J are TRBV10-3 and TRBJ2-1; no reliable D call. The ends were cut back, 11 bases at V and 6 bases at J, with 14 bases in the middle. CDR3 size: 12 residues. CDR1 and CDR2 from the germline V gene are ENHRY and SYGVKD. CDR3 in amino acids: CAASSEPNEQFF. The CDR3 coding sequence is TGTGCCGCTTCCTCAGAGCCCAATGAGCAGTTCTTC.

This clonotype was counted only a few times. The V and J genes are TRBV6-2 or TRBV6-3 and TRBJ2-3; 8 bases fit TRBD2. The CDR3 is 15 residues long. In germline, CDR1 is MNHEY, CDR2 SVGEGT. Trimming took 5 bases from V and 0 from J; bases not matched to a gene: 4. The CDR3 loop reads CASSVAGSSTDTQYF. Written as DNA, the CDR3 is TGTGCCAGCAGTGTAGCGGGGTCTAGCACAGATACGCAGTATTTT.

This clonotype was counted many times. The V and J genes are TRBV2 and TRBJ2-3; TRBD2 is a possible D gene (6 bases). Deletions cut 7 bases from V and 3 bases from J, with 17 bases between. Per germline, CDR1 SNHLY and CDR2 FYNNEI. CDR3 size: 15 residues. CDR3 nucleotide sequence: TGTGCCAGCAAGAGATTAGCGGCCCCAACAGATACGCAGTATTTT. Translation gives CASKRLAAPTDTQYF.

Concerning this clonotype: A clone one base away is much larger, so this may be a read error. CDR3 protein: CATSRGEVRQPQHF. CDR3 bases: TGTGCCACCAGCCGTGGGGAGGTGCGGCAGCCCCAGCATTTT. The V gene is TRBV15, the J gene TRBJ1-5; D gene ambiguous. The CDR3 consists of 14 residues. V dropped 5 bases and J dropped 7 bases, with 15 bases sitting between them. Germline lookup yields CDR1 LNHNV and CDR2 YYDKDF (reference sequence).

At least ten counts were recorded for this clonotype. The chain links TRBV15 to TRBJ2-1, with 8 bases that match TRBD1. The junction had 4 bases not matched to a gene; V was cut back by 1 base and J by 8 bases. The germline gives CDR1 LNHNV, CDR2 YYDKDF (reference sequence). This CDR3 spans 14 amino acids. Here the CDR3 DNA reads TGTGCCACCAGCAGAGGACAGGGGATCGATGAGCAGTTCTTC. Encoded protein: CATSRGQGIDEQFF.

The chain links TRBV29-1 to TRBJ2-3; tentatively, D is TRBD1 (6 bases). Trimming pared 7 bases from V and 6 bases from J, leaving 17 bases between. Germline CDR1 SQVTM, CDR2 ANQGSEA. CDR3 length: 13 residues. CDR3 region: CSGDIQGPDTQYF. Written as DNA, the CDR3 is TGCAGCGGGGACATCCAAGGACCGGATACGCAGTATTTT.

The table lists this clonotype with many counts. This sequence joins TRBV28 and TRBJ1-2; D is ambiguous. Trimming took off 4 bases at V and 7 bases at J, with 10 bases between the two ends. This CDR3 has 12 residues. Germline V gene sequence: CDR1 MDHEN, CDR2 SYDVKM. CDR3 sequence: CASSSLGVGYTF. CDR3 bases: TGTGCCAGCAGTTCCCTGGGAGTTGGCTACACCTTC.

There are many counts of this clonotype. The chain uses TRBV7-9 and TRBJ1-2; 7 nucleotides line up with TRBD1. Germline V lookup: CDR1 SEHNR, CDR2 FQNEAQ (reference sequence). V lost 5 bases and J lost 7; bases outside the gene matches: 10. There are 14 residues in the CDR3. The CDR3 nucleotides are TGTGCCAGCAGCCTCCGACAGGGAAGGGGTGGCTACACCTTC. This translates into CASSLRQGRGGYTF.

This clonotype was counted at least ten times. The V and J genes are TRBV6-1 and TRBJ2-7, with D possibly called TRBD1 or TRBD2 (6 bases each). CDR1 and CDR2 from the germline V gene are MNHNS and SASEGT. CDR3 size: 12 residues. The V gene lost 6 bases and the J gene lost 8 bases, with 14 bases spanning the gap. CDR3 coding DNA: TGTGCCAGCAGCGAACAGGGAGGCAAGCAGTACTTC. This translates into CASSEQGGKQYF.

DNA for the CDR3: TGTGCCAGCAGCCGACCGCAGGGGAGCGGGAACACTGAAGCTTTCTTT. It translates to CASSRPQGSGNTEAFF. The gene calls are TRBV5-4 and TRBJ1-1; TRBD1 might be the D (6 bases). Germline V gives CDR1 SGHNT, CDR2 YYREEE (reference sequence). The V and J ends lost 4 bases and 1 base respectively, with 17 bases between them. CDR3 length equals 16 residues.

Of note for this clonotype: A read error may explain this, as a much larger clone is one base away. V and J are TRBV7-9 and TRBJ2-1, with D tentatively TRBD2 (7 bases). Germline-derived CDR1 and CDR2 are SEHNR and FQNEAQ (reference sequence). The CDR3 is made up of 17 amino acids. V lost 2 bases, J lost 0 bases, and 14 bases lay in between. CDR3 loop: CASSLKGDYNSYNEQFF. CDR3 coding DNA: TGTGCCAGCAGCTTAAAGGGGGACTATAACTCCTACAATGAGCAGTTCTTC.

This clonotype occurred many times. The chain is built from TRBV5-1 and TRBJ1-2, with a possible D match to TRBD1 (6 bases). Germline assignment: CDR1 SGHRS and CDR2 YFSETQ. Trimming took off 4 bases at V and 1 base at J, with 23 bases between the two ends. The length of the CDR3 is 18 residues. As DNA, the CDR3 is TGCGCCAGCAGCGCCCTGACCGGCAGGGGAATGAGTAACTATGGCTACACCTTC. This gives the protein CASSALTGRGMSNYGYTF.

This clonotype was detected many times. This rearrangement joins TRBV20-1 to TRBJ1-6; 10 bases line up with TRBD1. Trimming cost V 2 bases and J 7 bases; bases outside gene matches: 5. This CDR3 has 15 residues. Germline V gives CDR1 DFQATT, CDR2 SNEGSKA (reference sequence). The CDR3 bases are TGCAGTGCTAGAAAGCGGACAGGGGGGAATTCACCCCTCCACTTT. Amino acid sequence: CSARKRTGGNSPLHF.

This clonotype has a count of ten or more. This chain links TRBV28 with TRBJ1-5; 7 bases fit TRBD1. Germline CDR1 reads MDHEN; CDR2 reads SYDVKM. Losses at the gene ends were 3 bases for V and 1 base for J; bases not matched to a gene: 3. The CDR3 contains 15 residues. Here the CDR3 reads CASSFQGGSNQPQHF. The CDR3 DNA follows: TGTGCCAGCAGTTTTCAGGGGGGGAGCAATCAGCCCCAGCATTTT.

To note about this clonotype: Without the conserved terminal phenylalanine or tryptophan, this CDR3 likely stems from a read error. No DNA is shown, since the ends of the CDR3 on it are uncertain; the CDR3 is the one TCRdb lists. The CDR3 loop is CASTFIRSSYHSPLLL. The rearrangement links TRBV4-1 to TRBJ1-6. The germline V gene encodes CDR1 MGHRA and CDR2 YSYEKL. The CDR3 spans 16 amino acids, including both terminal residues.

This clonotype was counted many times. The CDR3 coding sequence is TGTGCCAGCTCCCACCGGGACTACTTCTACGAGCAGTACTTC. Its protein product is CASSHRDYFYEQYF. The chain links TRBV18 to TRBJ2-7; 7 bases match TRBD2. Trimming cost V 6 bases and J 3 bases; bases outside gene matches: 8. Germline V gene lookup returns CDR1 KGHSH and CDR2 LQKENI. CDR3 size: 14 residues.

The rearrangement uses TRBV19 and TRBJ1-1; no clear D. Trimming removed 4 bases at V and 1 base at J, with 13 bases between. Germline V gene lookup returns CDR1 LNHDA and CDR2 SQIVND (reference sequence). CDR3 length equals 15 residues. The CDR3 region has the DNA TGTGCCAGTAGTACTAACCCGTTAAGGAACACTGAAGCTTTCTTT. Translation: CASSTNPLRNTEAFF.

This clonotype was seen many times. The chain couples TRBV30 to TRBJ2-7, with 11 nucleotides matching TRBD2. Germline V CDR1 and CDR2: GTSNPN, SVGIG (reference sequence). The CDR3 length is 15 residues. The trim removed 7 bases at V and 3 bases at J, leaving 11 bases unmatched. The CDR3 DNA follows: TGTGCCTTAAACCTTCTAGCGGGGGGAGTCTACGAGCAGTACTTC. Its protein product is CALNLLAGGVYEQYF.

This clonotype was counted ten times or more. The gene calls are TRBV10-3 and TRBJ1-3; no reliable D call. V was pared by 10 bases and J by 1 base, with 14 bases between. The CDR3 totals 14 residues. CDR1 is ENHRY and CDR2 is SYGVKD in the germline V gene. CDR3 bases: TGTGCCACCAAAGACCAAAATTCTGGAAACACCATATATTTT. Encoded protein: CATKDQNSGNTIYF.

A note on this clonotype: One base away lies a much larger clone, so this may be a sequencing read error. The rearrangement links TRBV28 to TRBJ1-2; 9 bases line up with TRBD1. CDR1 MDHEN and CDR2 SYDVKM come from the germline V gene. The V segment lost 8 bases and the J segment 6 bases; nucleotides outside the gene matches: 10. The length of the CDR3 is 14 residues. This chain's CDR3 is CASGANRGLNGYTF. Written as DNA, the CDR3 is TGTGCCAGCGGTGCGAACAGGGGGCTCAATGGCTACACCTTC.

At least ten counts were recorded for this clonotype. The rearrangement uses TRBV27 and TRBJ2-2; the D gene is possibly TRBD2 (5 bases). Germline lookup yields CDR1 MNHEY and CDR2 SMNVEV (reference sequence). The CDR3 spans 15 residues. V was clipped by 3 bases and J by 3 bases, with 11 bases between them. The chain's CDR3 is CASSLWTGYTGELFF. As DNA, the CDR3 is TGTGCCAGCAGTTTGTGGACGGGGTACACCGGGGAGCTGTTTTTT.

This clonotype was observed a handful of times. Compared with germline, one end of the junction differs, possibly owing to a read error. The CDR3 loop is CATSALGTGNQPQHF. The DNA of the CDR3 is TGCGCCACCAGTGCCCTAGGGACAGGGAATCAGCCCCAGCATTTT. This chain connects TRBV24-1 to TRBJ1-5, with TRBD1 identical over 9 bases. CDR1 and CDR2 (germline): KGHDR, SFDVKD. This CDR3 contains 15 residues.

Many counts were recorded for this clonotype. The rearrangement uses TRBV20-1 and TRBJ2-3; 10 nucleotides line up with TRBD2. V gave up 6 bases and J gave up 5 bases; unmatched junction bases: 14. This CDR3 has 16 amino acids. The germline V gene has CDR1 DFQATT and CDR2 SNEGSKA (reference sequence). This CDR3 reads CSAPRSSGGPGDTQYF. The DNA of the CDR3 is TGCAGTGCCCCCCGGAGTAGCGGGGGGCCGGGAGATACGCAGTATTTT.

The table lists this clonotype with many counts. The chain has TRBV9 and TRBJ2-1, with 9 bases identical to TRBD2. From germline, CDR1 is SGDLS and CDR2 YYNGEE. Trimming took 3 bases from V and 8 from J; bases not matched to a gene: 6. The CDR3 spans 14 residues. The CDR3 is CASSGSGGGYEQFF. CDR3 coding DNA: TGTGCCAGCAGCGGTAGCGGGGGCGGCTATGAGCAGTTCTTC. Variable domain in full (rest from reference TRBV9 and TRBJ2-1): DSGVTQTPKHLITATGQRVTLRCSPRSGDLSVYWYQQSLDQGLQFLIQYYNGEERAKGNILERFSAQQFPDLHSELNLSSLELGDSALYFCASSGSGGGYEQFFGPGTRLTVL.

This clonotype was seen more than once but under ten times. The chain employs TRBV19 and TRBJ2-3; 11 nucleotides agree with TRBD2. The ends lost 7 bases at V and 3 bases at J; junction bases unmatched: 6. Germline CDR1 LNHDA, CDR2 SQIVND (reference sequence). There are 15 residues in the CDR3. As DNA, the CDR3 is TGTGCCAGTAAGATTACTAGCGGGGGAACAGATACGCAGTATTTT. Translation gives CASKITSGGTDTQYF.

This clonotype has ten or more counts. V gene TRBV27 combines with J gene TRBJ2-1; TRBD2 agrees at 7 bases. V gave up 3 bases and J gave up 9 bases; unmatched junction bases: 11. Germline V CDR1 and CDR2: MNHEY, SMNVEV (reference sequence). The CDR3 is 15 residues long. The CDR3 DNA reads TGTGCCAGCAGTTTCCAAGCGGGATCTATAGGTGAGCAGTTCTTC. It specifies CASSFQAGSIGEQFF.

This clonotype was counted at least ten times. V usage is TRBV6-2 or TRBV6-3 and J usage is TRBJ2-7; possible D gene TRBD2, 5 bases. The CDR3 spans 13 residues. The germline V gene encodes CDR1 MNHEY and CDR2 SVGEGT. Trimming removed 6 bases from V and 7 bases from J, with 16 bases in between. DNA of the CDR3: TGTGCCAGCAGCCTCTTAGCGCCCCGGGAGCAGTACTTC. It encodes CASSLLAPREQYF.

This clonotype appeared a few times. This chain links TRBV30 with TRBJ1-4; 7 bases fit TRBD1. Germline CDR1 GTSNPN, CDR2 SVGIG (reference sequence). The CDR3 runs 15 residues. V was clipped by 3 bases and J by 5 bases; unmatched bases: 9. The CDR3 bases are TGTGCCTGGAGCAGTGCGGGGACAGTGAATGAAAAACTGTTTTTT. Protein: CAWSSAGTVNEKLFF.

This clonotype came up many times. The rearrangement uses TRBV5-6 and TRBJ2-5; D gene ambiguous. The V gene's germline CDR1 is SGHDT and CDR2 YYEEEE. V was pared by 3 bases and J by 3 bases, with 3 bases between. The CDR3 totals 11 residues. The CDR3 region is CASSWKETQYF. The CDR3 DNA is TGTGCCAGCAGCTGGAAAGAGACCCAGTACTTC.

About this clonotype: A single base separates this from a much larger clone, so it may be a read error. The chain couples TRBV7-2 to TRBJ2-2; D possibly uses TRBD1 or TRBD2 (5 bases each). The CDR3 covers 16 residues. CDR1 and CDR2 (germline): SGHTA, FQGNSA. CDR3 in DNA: TGTGCCAGCAGCTTCGCCGGGACCTCGAACGCCGGGGAGCTGTTTTTT. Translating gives CASSFAGTSNAGELFF.

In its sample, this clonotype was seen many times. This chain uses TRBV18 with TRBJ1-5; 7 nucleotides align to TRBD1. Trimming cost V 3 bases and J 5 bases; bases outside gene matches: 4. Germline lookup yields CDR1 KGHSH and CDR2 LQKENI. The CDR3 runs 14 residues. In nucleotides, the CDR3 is TGTGCCAGCTCACCGACAGGGTTGGATCAGCCCCAGCATTTT. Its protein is CASSPTGLDQPQHF. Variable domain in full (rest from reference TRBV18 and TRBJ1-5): NAGVMQNPRHLVRRRGQEARLRCSPMKGHSHVYWYRQLPEEGLKFMVYLQKENIIDESGMPKERFSAEFPKEGPSILRIQQVVRGDSAAYFCASSPTGLDQPQHFGDGTRLSIL.

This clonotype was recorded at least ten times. The CDR3 protein is CASSLGEGTYYGYTF. Here the CDR3 DNA reads TGTGCCAGCAGCCTAGGAGAGGGTACTTACTATGGCTACACCTTC. The rearrangement uses TRBV7-9 and TRBJ1-2; unclear D gene. Germline CDR1 reads SEHNR; CDR2 reads FQNEAQ (reference sequence). Trimming took 5 bases from V and 3 from J, leaving 16 bases between them. The CDR3 totals 15 residues.